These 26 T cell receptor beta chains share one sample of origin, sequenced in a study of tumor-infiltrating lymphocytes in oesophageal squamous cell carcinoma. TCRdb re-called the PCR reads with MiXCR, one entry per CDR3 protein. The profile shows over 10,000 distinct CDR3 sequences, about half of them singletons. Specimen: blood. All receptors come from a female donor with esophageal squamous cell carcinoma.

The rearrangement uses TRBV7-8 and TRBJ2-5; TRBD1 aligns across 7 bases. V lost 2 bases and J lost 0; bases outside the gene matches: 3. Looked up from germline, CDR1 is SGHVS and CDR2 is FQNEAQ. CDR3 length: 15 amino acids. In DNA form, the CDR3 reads TGTGCCAGCAGCTTACAGGGGACAGACCAAGAGACCCAGTACTTC. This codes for CASSLQGTDQETQYF.

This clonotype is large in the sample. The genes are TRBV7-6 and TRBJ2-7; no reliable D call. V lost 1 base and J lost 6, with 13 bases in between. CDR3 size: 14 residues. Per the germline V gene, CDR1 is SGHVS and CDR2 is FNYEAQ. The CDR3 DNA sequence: TGTGCCAGCAGCTTAGGAGGAGTAGGTTCCGAGCAGTACTTC. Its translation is CASSLGGVGSEQYF. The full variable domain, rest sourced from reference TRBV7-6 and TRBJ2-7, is GAGVSQSPRYKVTKRGQDVALRCDPISGHVSLYWYRQALGQGPEFLTYFNYEAQQDKSGLPNDRFSAERPEGSISTLTIQRTEQRDSAMYRCASSLGGVGSEQYFGPGTRLTVT.

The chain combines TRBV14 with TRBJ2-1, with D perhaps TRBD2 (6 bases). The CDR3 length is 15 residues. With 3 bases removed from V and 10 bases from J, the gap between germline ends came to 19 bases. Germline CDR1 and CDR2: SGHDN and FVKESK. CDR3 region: CASSHGTSTYYEQFF. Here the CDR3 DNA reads TGTGCCAGCAGCCATGGGACTTCTACCTACTACGAGCAGTTCTTC.

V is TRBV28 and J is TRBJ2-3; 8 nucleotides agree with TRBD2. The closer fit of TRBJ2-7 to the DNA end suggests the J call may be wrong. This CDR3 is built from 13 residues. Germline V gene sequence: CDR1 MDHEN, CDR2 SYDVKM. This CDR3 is CASTTSGLYEQYF. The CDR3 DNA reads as TGTGCCAGCACAACTAGCGGCCTCTACGAGCAGTACTTC.

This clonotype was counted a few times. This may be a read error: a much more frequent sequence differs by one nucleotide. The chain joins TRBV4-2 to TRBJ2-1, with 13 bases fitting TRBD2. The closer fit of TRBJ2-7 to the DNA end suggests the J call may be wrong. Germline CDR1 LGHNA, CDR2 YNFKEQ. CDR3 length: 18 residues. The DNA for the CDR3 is TGTGCCAGCAGCCGGGATGGCAGACTAGCGGGGGGATACAATGAGCAGTACTTC. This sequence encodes CASSRDGRLAGGYNEQYF.

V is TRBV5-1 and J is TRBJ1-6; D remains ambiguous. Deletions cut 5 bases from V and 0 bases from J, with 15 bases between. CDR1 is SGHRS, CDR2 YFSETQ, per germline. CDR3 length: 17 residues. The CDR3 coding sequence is TGCGCCAGCAGTCCGGGTCGGGAAAGCTCCTATAATTCACCCCTCCACTTT. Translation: CASSPGRESSYNSPLHF.

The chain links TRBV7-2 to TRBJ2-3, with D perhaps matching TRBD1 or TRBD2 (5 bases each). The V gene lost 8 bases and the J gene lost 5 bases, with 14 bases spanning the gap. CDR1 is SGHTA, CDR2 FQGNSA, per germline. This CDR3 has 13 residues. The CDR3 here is CASRSGGGDTQYF. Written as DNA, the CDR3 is TGTGCCAGCCGAAGCGGTGGGGGAGATACGCAGTATTTT. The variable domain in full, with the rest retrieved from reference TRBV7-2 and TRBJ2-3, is GAGVSQSPSNKVTEKGKDVELRCDPISGHTALYWYRQSLGQGLEFLIYFQGNSAPDKSGLPSDRFSAERTGGSVSTLTIQRTQQEDSAVYLCASRSGGGDTQYFGPGTRLTVL.

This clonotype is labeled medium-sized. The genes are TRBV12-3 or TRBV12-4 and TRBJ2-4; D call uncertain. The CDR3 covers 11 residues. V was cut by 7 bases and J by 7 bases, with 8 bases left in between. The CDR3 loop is CASTIRNIQYF. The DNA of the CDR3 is TGTGCCAGCACCATAAGGAACATTCAGTACTTC.

The CDR3 DNA reads TGTGCCAGCAGCCGAGGGGGGGGTGGGCTGGACGAGCAGTACTTC. Its protein is CASSRGGGGLDEQYF. The gene calls are TRBV28 and TRBJ2-5, with D possibly being TRBD2 (7 bases). The J call could be wrong; TRBJ2-7 is a better fit for the DNA end. Germline values: CDR1 MDHEN, CDR2 SYDVKM. The CDR3 length is 15 residues.

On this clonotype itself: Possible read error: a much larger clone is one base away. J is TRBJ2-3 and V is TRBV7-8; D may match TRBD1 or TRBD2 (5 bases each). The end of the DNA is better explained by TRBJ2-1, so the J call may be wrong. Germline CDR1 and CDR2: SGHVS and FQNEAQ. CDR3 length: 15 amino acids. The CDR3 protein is CASSLFQGPSYEQFF. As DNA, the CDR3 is TGTGCCAGCAGCTTGTTCCAGGGACCTTCCTACGAGCAGTTCTTC.

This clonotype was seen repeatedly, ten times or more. The CDR3 loop reads CASSYRTSGGYNEQYF. CDR3 DNA sequence: TGTGCCAGCAGTTACCGCACTAGCGGGGGGTACAATGAGCAGTACTTC. The rearrangement uses TRBV6-6 and TRBJ2-7, with 12 bases aligning to TRBD2. The CDR3 loop spans 16 amino acids. The V gene's germline CDR1 is MNHNY and CDR2 SVGAGI (reference sequence). The V and J ends lost 2 bases and 7 bases, in that order; junction bases with no gene match: 9.

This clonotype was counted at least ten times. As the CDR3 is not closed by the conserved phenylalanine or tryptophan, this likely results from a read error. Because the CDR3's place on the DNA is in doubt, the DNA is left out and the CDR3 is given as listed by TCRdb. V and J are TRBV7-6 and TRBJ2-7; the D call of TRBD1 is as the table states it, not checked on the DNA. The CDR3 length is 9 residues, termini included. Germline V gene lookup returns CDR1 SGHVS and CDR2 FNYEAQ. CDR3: CASSLWYRE.

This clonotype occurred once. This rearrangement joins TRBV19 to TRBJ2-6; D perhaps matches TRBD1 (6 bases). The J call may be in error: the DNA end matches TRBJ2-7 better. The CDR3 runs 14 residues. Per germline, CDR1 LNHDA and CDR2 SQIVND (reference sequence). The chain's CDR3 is CASSIRQGKSEQYF. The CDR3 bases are TGTGCCAGTAGTATACGGCAGGGGAAGAGCGAGCAGTACTTC.

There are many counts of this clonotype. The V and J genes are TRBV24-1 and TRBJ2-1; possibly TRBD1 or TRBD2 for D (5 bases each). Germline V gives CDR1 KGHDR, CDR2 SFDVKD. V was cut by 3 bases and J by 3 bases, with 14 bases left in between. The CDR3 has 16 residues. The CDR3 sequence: CATSDPRDGIYNEQFF. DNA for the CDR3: TGTGCCACCAGTGATCCCCGGGACGGAATCTACAATGAGCAGTTCTTC.

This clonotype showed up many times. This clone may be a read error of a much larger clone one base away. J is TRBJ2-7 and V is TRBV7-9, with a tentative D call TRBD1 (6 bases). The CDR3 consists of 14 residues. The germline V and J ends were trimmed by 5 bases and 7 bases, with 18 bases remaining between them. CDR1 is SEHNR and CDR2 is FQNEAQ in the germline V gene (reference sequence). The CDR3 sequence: CASSPRGGGDEQYF. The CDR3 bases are TGTGCCAGCAGCCCCAGGGGTGGGGGTGATGAGCAGTACTTC.

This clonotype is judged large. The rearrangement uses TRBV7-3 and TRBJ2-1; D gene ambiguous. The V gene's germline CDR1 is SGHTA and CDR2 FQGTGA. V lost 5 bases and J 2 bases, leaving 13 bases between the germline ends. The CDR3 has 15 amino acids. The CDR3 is CASSDRPYAYNEQFF. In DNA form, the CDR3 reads TGTGCCAGCAGCGATCGGCCATACGCCTACAATGAGCAGTTCTTC.

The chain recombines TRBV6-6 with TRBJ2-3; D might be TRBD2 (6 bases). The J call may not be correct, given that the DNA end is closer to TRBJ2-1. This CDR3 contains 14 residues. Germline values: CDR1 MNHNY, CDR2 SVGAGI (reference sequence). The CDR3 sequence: CASSDQAGRNEQFF. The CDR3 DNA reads TGTGCCAGCAGTGATCAAGCGGGTCGCAATGAGCAGTTCTTC.

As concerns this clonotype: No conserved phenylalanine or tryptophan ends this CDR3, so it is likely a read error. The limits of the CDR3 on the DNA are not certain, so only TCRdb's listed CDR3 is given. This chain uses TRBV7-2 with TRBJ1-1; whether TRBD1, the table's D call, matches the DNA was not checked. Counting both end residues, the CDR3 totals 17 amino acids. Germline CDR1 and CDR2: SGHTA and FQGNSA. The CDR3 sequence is CASSLGARGSETQYFGQ.

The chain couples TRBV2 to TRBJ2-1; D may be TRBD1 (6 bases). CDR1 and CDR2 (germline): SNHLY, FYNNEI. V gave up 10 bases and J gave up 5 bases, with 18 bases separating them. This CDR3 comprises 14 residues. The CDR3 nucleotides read TGTGCCAACCATCTCCTGCAGGGGCACAATGAGCAGTTCTTC. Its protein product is CANHLLQGHNEQFF.

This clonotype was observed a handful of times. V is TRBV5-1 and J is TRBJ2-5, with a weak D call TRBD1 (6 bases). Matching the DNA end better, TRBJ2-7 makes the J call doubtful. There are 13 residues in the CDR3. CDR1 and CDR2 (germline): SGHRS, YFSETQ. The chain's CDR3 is CASSLGTGLEQYF. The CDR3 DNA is TGCGCCAGCAGCTTGGGAACAGGGCTCGAGCAGTACTTC.

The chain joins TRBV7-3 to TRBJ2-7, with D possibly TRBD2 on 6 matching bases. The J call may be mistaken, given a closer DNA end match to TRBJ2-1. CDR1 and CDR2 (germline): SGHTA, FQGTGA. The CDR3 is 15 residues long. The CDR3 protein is CASSPMGREYNEQFF. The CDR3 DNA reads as TGTGCCAGCAGCCCGATGGGACGGGAGTACAATGAGCAGTTCTTC.

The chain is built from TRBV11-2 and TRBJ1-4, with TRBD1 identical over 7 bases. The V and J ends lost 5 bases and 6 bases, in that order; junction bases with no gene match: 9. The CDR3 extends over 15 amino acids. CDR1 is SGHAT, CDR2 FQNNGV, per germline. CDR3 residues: CASSVYRGGDEKLFF. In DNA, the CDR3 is TGTGCCAGCAGCGTTTACAGGGGAGGGGATGAAAAACTGTTTTTT.

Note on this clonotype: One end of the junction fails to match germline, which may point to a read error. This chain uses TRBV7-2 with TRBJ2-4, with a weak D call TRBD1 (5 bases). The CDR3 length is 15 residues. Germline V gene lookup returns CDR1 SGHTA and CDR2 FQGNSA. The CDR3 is CASSDTTGGNSPLHF. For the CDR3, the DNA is TGTGCCAGCAGCGATACAACAGGCGGTAATTCACCCCTCCACTTC.

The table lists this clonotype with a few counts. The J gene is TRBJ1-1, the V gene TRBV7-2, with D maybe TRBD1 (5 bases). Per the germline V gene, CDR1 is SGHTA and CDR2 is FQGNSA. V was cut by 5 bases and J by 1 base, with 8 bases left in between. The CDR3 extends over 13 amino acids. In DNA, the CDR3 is TGTGCCAGCAGCGCGCAGGGGAACACTGAAGCTTTCTTT. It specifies CASSAQGNTEAFF.

The CDR3 spells CASSWGPKNIQYF. The CDR3 DNA is TGTGCCAGTAGTTGGGGACCCAAAAACATTCAGTACTTC. V gene TRBV19 combines with J gene TRBJ2-4, with D perhaps given as TRBD1 or TRBD2 (5 bases each). The V gene lost 5 bases and the J gene lost 2 bases, with 7 bases spanning the gap. The CDR3 consists of 13 residues. Germline V gene lookup returns CDR1 LNHDA and CDR2 SQIVND (reference sequence).

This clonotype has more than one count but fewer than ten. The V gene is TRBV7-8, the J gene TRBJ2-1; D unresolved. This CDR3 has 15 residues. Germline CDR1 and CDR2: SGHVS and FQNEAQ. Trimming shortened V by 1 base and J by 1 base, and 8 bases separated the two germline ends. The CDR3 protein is CASSLESASYNEQFF. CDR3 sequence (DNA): TGTGCCAGCAGCTTAGAGTCGGCTTCCTACAATGAGCAGTTCTTC.